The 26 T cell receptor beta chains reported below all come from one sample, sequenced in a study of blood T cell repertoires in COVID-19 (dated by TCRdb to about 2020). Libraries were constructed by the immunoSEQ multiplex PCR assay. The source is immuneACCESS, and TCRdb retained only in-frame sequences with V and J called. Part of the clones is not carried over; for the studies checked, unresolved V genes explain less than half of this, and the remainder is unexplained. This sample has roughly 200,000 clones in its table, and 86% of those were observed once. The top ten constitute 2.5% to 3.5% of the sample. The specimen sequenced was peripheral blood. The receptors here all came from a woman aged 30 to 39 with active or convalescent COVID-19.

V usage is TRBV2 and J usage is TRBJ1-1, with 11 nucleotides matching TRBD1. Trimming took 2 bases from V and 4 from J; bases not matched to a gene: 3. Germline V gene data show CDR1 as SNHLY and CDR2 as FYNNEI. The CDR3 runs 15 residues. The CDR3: CASSERDRGSTEAFF. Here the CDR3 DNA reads TGTGCCAGCAGTGAAAGGGACAGGGGGTCCACTGAAGCTTTCTTT.

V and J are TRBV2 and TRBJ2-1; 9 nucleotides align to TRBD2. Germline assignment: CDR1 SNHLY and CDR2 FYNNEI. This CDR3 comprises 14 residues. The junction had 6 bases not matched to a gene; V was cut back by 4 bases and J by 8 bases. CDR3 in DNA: TGTGCCAGCAGTGGCGGGAGGGCCTTCTATGAGCAGTTCTTC. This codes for CASSGGRAFYEQFF.

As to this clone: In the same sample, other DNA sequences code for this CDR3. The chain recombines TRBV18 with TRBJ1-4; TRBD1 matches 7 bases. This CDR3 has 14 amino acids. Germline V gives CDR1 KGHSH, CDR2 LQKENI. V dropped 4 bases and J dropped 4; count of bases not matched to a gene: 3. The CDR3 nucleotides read TGTGCCAGCTCACGGACAGGAAGTAATGAAAAACTGTTTTTT. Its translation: CASSRTGSNEKLFF. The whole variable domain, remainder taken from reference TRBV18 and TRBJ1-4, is NAGVMQNPRHLVRRRGQEARLRCSPMKGHSHVYWYRQLPEEGLKFMVYLQKENIIDESGMPKERFSAEFPKEGPSILRIQQVVRGDSAAYFCASSRTGSNEKLFFGSGTQLSVL.

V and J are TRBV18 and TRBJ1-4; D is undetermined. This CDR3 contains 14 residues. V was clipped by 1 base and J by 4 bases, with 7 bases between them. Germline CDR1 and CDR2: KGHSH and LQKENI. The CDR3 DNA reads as TGTGCCAGCTCACCACTAGGAGATAATGAAAAACTGTTTTTT. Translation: CASSPLGDNEKLFF.

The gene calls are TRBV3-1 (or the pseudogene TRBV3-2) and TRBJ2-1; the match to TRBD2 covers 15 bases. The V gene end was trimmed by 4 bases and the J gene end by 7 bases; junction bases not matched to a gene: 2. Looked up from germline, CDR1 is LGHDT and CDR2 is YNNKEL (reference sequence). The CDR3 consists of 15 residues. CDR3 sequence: CASSRGLAGGNEQFF. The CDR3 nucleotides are TGTGCCAGCAGCCGGGGACTAGCGGGGGGAAATGAGCAGTTCTTC.

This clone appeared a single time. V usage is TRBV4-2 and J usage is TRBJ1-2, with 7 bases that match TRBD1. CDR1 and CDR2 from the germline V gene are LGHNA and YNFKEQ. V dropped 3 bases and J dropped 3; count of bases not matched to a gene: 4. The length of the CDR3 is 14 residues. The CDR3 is CASSHVDRDYGYTF. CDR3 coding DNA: TGTGCCAGCAGCCATGTAGACAGGGACTATGGCTACACCTTC.

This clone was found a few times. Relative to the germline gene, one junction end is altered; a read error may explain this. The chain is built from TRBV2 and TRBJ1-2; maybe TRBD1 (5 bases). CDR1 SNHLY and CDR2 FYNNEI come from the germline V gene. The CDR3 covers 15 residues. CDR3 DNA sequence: TGTGCCACCAGTCCGTTGCCAAGGGGTAACTATGGCTACACCTTC. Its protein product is CATSPLPRGNYGYTF. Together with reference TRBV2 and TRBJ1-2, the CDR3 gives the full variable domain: EPEVTQTPSHQVTQMGQEVILRCVPISNHLYFYWYRQILGQKVEFLVSFYNNEISEKSEIFDDQFSVERPDGSNFTLKIRSTKLEDSAMYFCATSPLPRGNYGYTFGSGTRLTVV.

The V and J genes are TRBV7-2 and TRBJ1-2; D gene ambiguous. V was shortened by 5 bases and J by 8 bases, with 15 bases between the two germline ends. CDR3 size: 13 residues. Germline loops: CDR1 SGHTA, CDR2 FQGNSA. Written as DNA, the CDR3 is TGTGCCAGCAGCAACGACGGGGTAGGGGGCTACACCTTC. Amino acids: CASSNDGVGGYTF. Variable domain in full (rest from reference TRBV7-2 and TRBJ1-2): GAGVSQSPSNKVTEKGKDVELRCDPISGHTALYWYRQSLGQGLEFLIYFQGNSAPDKSGLPSDRFSAERTGGSVSTLTIQRTQQEDSAVYLCASSNDGVGGYTFGSGTRLTVV.

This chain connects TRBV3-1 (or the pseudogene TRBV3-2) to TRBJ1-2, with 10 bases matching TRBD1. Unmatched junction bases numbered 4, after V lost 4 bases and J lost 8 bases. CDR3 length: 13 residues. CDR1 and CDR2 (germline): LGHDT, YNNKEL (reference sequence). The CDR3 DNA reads TGTGCCAGCAGCCTGGGACAGGGGAGAGGCTACACCTTC. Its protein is CASSLGQGRGYTF.

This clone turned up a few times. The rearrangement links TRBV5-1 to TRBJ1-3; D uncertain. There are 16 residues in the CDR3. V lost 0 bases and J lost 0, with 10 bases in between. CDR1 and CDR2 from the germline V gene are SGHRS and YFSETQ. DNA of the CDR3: TGCGCCAGCAGCTTGGCACAGTCCACCTCTGGAAACACCATATATTTT. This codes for CASSLAQSTSGNTIYF.

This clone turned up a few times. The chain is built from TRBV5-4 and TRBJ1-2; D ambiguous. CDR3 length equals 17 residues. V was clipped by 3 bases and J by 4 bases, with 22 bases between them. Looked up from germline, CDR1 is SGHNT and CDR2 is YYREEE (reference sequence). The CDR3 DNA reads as TGTGCCAGCAGCTCACCGACTTACCCCACGCCCGGCTATGGCTACACCTTC. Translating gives CASSSPTYPTPGYGYTF.

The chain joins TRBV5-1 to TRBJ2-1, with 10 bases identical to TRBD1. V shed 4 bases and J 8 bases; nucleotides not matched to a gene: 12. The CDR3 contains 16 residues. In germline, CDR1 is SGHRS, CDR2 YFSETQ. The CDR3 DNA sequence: TGCGCCAGCAGCAGCTCCGGGACAGGGGCCTGGGATGAGCAGTTCTTC. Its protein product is CASSSSGTGAWDEQFF.

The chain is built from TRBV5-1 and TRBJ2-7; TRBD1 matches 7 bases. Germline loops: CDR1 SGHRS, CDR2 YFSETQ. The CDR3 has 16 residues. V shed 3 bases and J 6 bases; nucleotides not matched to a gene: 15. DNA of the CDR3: TGCGCCAGCAGCTACAACCGACAGGGCGTACCTCGCGAGCAGTACTTC. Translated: CASSYNRQGVPREQYF.

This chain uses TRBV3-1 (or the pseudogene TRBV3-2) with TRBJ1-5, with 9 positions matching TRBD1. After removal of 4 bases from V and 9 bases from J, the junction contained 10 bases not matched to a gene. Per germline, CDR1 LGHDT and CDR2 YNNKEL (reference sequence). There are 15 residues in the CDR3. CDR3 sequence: CASSLGGTGSRPQHF. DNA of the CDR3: TGTGCCAGCAGCCTCGGGGGGACAGGGAGCCGGCCCCAGCATTTT.

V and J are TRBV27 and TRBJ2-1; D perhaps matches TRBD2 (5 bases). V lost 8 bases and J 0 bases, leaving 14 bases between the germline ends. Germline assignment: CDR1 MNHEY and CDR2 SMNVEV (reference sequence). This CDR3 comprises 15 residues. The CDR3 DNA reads TGTGCCAGCGCAAGTGGGAGCAGCTCCTACAATGAGCAGTTCTTC. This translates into CASASGSSSYNEQFF.

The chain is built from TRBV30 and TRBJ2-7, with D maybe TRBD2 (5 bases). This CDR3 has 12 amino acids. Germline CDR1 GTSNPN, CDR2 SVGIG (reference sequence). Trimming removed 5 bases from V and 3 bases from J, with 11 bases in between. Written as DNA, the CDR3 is TGTGCCTGGGGCCGACGGGGCTACGAGCAGTACTTC. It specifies CAWGRRGYEQYF.

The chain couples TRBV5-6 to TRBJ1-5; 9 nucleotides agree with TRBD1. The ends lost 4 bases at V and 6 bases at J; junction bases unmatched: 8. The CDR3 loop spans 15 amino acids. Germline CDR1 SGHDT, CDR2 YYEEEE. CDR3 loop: CASSRGQGGGQPQHF. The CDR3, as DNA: TGTGCCAGCAGCAGGGGACAGGGAGGGGGTCAGCCCCAGCATTTT.

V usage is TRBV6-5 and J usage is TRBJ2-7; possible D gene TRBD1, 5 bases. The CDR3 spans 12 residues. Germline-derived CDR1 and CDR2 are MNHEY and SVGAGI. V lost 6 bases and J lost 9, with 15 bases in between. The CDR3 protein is CASSPRGQGQYF. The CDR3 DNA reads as TGTGCCAGCAGCCCACGCGGCCAGGGGCAGTACTTC.

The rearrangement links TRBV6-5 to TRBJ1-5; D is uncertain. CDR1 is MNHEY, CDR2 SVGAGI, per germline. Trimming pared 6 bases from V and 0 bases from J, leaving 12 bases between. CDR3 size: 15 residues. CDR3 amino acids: CASRFAVNSNQPQHF. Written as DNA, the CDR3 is TGTGCCAGCAGGTTCGCAGTTAATAGCAATCAGCCCCAGCATTTT.

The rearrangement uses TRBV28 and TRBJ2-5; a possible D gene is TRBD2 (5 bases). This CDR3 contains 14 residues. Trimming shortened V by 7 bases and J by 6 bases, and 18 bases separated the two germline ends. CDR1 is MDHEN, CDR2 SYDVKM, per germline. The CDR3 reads CASTRHDGVQTQYF. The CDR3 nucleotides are TGTGCCAGCACCAGGCACGACGGGGTACAGACCCAGTACTTC.

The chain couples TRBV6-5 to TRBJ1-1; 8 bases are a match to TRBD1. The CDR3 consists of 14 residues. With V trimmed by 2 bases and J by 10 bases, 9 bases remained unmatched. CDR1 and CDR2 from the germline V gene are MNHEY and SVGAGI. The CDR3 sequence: CASSYGSGGWGAFF. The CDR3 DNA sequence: TGTGCCAGCAGTTACGGTTCAGGGGGCTGGGGAGCTTTCTTT.

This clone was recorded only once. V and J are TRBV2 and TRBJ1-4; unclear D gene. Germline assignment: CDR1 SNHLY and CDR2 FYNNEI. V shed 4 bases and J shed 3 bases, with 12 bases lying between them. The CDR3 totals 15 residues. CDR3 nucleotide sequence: TGTGCCAGCAGTGTCCCCGGGCGGGCTAATGAAAAACTGTTTTTT. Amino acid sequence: CASSVPGRANEKLFF.

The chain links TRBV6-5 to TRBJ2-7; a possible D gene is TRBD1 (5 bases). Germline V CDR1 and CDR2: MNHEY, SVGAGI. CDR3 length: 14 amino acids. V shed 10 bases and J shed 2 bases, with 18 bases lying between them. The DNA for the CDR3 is TGTGCCACCCAACAGAGGACAACCCCCTACGAGCAGTACTTC. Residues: CATQQRTTPYEQYF.

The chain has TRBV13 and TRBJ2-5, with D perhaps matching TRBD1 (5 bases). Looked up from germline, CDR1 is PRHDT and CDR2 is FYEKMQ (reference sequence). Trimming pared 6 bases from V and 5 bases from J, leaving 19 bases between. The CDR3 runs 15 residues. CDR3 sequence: CASSLGAVSEETQYF. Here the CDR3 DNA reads TGTGCCAGCAGTCTTGGGGCGGTATCGGAGGAGACCCAGTACTTC.

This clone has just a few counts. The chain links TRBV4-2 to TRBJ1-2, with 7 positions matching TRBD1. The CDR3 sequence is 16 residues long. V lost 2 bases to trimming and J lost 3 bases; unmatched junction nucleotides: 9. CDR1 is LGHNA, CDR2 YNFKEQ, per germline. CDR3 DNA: TGTGCCAGCAGCCAAACAGGGGACCAGAAGTACTATGGCTACACCTTC. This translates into CASSQTGDQKYYGYTF.

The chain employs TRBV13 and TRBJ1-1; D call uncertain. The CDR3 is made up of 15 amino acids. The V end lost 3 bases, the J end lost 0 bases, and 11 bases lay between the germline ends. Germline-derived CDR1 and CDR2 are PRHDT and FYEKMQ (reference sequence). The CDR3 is CASSFYDGVNTEAFF. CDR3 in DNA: TGTGCCAGCAGCTTCTATGACGGAGTGAACACTGAAGCTTTCTTT.